These T cell receptor beta chains were read from a single sample in a study of shared clonotypes between healthy human individuals. Generated by immunoSEQ multiplex PCR, the TCRdb table keeps only in-frame clones and is missing some. The sample lists hundreds of thousands of clones, approximately 96% seen once, with less than 0.12% in the top ten. The sequenced material came from naive CD8+ T cells sorted from blood. All receptors derive from a woman in her twenties or thirties in good health. CDR3s include the opening cysteine and the closing phenylalanine or tryptophan. D genes are given only for firm matches. Clone sizes are given selectively: once, few, many, or a class where the clone is expanded.

V gene,J gene,D gene,clone size,CDR3 protein,CDR3 DNA
TRBV5-8,TRBJ2-5,-,-,CASSVGMIEETQYF,TGTGCCAGCAGCGTTGGAATGATCGAAGAGACCCAGTACTTC
TRBV28,TRBJ2-7,TRBD1,-,CASSFLRTGTQGDEQYF,TGTGCCAGCAGTTTCCTCCGAACCGGGACCCAGGGGGACGAGCAGTACTTC
TRBV27,TRBJ2-3,-,-,CASSQTTGRYDTQYF,TGTGCCAGCAGCCAAACGACAGGGAGGTACGATACGCAGTATTTT
TRBV11-3,TRBJ1-2,-,-,CASSSYGYTF,TGTGCCAGCAGCTCGTATGGCTACACCTTC
TRBV11-2,TRBJ1-1,-,-,CASSFSMGGLTEAFF,TGTGCCAGCAGCTTTTCGATGGGGGGACTCACTGAAGCTTTCTTT
TRBV27,TRBJ2-3,TRBD2,-,CASSLFSGWGGTDTQYF,TGTGCCAGCAGTTTATTTAGCGGGTGGGGGGGCACAGATACGCAGTATTTT
TRBV11-2,TRBJ2-1,TRBD1,-,CASSPTGTGWGEQFF,TGTGCCAGCAGCCCAACCGGGACAGGGTGGGGTGAGCAGTTCTTC
TRBV29-1,TRBJ1-2,TRBD1,-,CSGMTGGNDGYTF,TGCAGCGGTATGACAGGGGGCAACGATGGCTACACCTTC
TRBV7-2,TRBJ2-7,TRBD2,-,CASSGLAYEQYF,TGTGCCAGCAGCGGACTAGCTTACGAGCAGTACTTC
TRBV19,TRBJ1-2,-,-,CASSSGYGYTF,TGTGCCAGTAGTTCGGGCTATGGCTACACCTTC
TRBV28,TRBJ1-1,-,-,CASSFGGGGYTEAFF,TGTGCCAGCAGTTTTGGGGGAGGGGGGTATACTGAAGCTTTCTTT
TRBV2,TRBJ2-3,-,-,CASSVRRADTDTQYF,TGTGCCAGCAGTGTTCGCAGAGCCGACACAGATACGCAGTATTTT
TRBV4-1,TRBJ2-7,TRBD2,once,CASSQGAGGDEQYF,TGCGCCAGCAGCCAGGGAGCGGGAGGGGACGAGCAGTACTTC
TRBV5-6,TRBJ1-1,-,-,CASSHSDWGGPTEAFF,TGTGCCAGCAGCCACTCGGATTGGGGGGGTCCCACTGAAGCTTTCTTT
TRBV2,TRBJ1-1,-,-,CASRATLNTEAFF,TGTGCCAGCAGAGCTACACTGAACACTGAAGCTTTCTTT
TRBV10-2,TRBJ2-1,-,-,CASSDGATYNEQFF,TGCGCCAGCAGTGACGGGGCAACCTACAATGAGCAGTTCTTC
TRBV27,TRBJ2-2,TRBD2,-,CASGNGASGRAGTGELFF,TGTGCCAGCGGGAACGGGGCTAGCGGGAGGGCCGGCACCGGGGAGCTGTTTTTT
TRBV9,TRBJ2-5,-,-,CASSVGGKVYQETQYF,TGTGCCAGCAGCGTAGGGGGAAAAGTTTACCAAGAGACCCAGTACTTC
TRBV5-1,TRBJ2-3,-,-,CASSLGDNSGDTQYF,TGCGCCAGCAGCTTGGGCGATAATTCAGGGGATACGCAGTATTTT
TRBV6-1,TRBJ2-7,-,-,CASTYGGGLYEQYF,TGTGCCAGCACCTACGGAGGGGGGCTCTACGAGCAGTACTTC
TRBV28,TRBJ1-2,-,once,CASLDTGFWYGYTF,TGTGCCAGCCTCGATACAGGGTTTTGGTATGGCTACACCTTC
TRBV7-6,TRBJ2-1,TRBD1,-,CASSYRQGPNEQFF,TGTGCCAGCAGCTATCGACAGGGTCCCAATGAGCAGTTCTTC
TRBV5-4,TRBJ1-4,-,-,CASSLTGLELFF,TGTGCCAGCAGCTTGACAGGTCTAGAACTGTTTTTT
TRBV28,TRBJ1-1,-,-,CASTSLGSPEAFF,TGTGCCAGCACTTCGTTGGGATCGCCTGAAGCTTTCTTT
TRBV28,TRBJ2-7,-,-,CASSYRLSYEQYF,TGTGCCAGCAGCTACAGGCTCTCCTACGAGCAGTACTTC
TRBV19,TRBJ2-5,-,-,CAIMDRDQETQYF,TGTGCCATCATGGACCGAGACCAAGAGACCCAGTACTTC
TRBV2,TRBJ2-1,-,once,CASSDLDNEQFF,TGTGCCAGCAGTGATCTCGACAATGAGCAGTTCTTC
TRBV9,TRBJ2-7,-,-,CASSVGVAYEQYF,TGTGCCAGCAGCGTAGGGGTCGCCTACGAGCAGTACTTC
TRBV5-5,TRBJ1-2,-,-,CASSLPDYGYTF,TGTGCCAGCAGCTTGCCGGACTATGGCTACACCTTC
TRBV28,TRBJ2-7,-,-,CASSLVASSYEQYF,TGTGCCAGCAGTTTAGTCGCTAGCAGCTACGAGCAGTACTTC
TRBV6-1,TRBJ2-1,-,-,CASRQFQSYNEQFF,TGTGCCAGCCGTCAGTTCCAGTCCTACAATGAGCAGTTCTTC
TRBV6-5,TRBJ1-1,-,-,CASRTGGLRTEAFF,TGTGCCAGCAGGACGGGGGGGCTCCGGACTGAAGCTTTCTTT
TRBV28,TRBJ2-1,TRBD2,-,CASSPSGLAEIYNEQFF,TGTGCCAGCAGCCCCTCGGGACTAGCGGAAATATACAATGAGCAGTTCTTC
TRBV27,TRBJ2-1,TRBD2,once,CASLGLAGVHEQFF,TGTGCCAGCCTTGGACTAGCGGGAGTGCATGAGCAGTTCTTC
TRBV7-2,TRBJ2-7,TRBD1,-,CASSPGTGAYEQYF,TGTGCCAGCAGTCCCGGGACAGGGGCGTACGAGCAGTACTTC
TRBV18,TRBJ1-5,-,-,CASSPPKGGQPQHF,TGTGCCAGCTCACCACCGAAGGGGGGTCAGCCCCAGCATTTT
TRBV6-6,TRBJ2-1,TRBD2,-,CASKGGRSSWEQFF,TGTGCCAGCAAGGGCGGGAGGTCTTCATGGGAGCAGTTCTTC
TRBV29-1,TRBJ2-2,-,-,CSVEDSRGELFF,TGCAGCGTTGAAGATTCACGCGGGGAGCTGTTTTTT
TRBV14,TRBJ2-2,TRBD2,-,CASSSGALAGYTGELFF,TGTGCCAGCAGCTCAGGCGCACTAGCGGGATACACCGGGGAGCTGTTTTTT
TRBV6-1,TRBJ1-1,-,-,CASSENTEAFF,TGTGCCAGCAGTGAGAACACTGAAGCTTTCTTT
TRBV10-1,TRBJ2-2,TRBD2,-,CASRGGTSGKTGELFF,TGCGCCAGCAGGGGGGGGACTAGCGGAAAGACCGGGGAGCTGTTTTTT
TRBV28,TRBJ2-3,TRBD2,-,CASSLPGREGGDTQYF,TGTGCCAGCAGTTTACCCGGGCGGGAGGGCGGAGATACGCAGTATTTT
TRBV13,TRBJ2-7,-,-,CASSYQTGPNEQYF,TGTGCCAGCAGCTACCAGACAGGCCCCAACGAGCAGTACTTC
TRBV5-6,TRBJ1-3,-,-,CASSLVADLNSGNTIYF,TGTGCCAGCAGCTTGGTGGCGGACCTCAACTCTGGAAACACCATATATTTT
TRBV6-6,TRBJ2-7,-,-,CASSYLDSAYEQYF,TGTGCCAGCAGTTACCTGGACAGTGCCTACGAGCAGTACTTC
TRBV27,TRBJ2-7,-,-,CASSEGLSYEQYF,TGTGCCAGCAGCGAGGGACTTTCCTACGAGCAGTACTTC
TRBV2,TRBJ1-5,TRBD1,few,CASSVHRGVNQPQHF,TGTGCCAGCAGTGTCCACAGGGGAGTCAATCAGCCCCAGCATTTT
TRBV19,TRBJ2-7,TRBD2,-,CASSGAGGPYEQYF,TGTGCCAGTAGTGGGGCGGGAGGCCCCTACGAGCAGTACTTC
TRBV7-9,TRBJ1-2,TRBD1,-,CASSPSGDRANYGYTF,TGTGCCAGCAGCCCATCGGGAGACAGGGCTAACTATGGCTACACCTTC
TRBV5-4,TRBJ2-5,TRBD2,-,CASSSSGLLQETQYF,TGTGCCAGCAGCTCCTCGGGACTACTTCAAGAGACCCAGTACTTC
TRBV7-9,TRBJ1-1,-,-,CASSLPWDGAFF,TGTGCCAGCAGCTTACCTTGGGATGGAGCTTTCTTT
TRBV2,TRBJ1-1,-,-,CASSEAGPRGEAFF,TGTGCCAGCAGTGAGGCAGGGCCGAGGGGTGAAGCTTTCTTT
TRBV28,TRBJ2-1,TRBD2,-,CASRTSGSGNEQFF,TGTGCCAGCAGGACTAGCGGGAGTGGCAATGAGCAGTTCTTC
TRBV28,TRBJ2-7,-,few,CASRAPTGYEQYF,TGTGCCAGCAGAGCCCCCACAGGGTACGAGCAGTACTTC
TRBV28,TRBJ1-4,-,-,CASSFRGSNNEKLFF,TGTGCCAGCAGTTTTCGAGGATCAAATAATGAAAAACTGTTTTTT
TRBV6-1,TRBJ2-2,-,-,CASSEGLGTDTGELFF,TGTGCCAGCAGTGAAGGGCTAGGAACGGACACCGGGGAGCTGTTTTTT
TRBV7-9,TRBJ2-1,-,-,CASSLAGRNEQFF,TGTGCCAGCAGCTTAGCGGGGCGCAATGAGCAGTTCTTC
TRBV19,TRBJ2-2,-,-,CASMATGEYTGELFF,TGTGCCAGTATGGCAACGGGAGAGTACACCGGGGAGCTGTTTTTT
TRBV5-8,TRBJ2-1,-,-,CASSFGVLDAPNEQFF,TGTGCCAGCAGCTTCGGGGTACTAGATGCCCCGAATGAGCAGTTCTTC